This passage covers 2 T cell receptor beta chains from one sample sequenced in a study of blood T cells in healthy people across ages. A sample-barcoded 5' primer and a J-beta primer mix were used in a second PCR of about 7 to 12 cycles. A single record per CDR3 protein comes from TCRdb applying MiXCR to the 5' RACE reads. Of over 1,300,000 distinct CDR3 sequences in the sample, 59% are singletons; the top ten hold 6.5% to 8.5%. The sequencing input was blood. Receptors originate from a man younger than 35 in good health.

The chain is built from TRBV5-1 and TRBJ2-7; D might be TRBD1 or TRBD2, each matching 6 bases. CDR3 size: 14 residues. The ends were cut back, 4 bases at V and 3 bases at J, with 14 bases in the middle. Germline assignment: CDR1 SGHRS and CDR2 YFSETQ. The CDR3 DNA follows: TGCGCCAGCAGCCCGGGGGCAGACCTCTACGAGCAGTACTTC. Its protein is CASSPGADLYEQYF.

This clonotype was seen a handful of times. CDR3 DNA sequence: TGTGCCAGCAGTTTAGCGCTGGTAGACCTACTAGCCAAAAACATTCAGTACTTC. Residues: CASSLALVDLLAKNIQYF. This rearrangement joins TRBV12-3 or TRBV12-4 to TRBJ2-4; D unresolved. The V end lost 0 bases, the J end lost 0 bases, and 15 bases lay between the germline ends. The CDR3 covers 18 residues.